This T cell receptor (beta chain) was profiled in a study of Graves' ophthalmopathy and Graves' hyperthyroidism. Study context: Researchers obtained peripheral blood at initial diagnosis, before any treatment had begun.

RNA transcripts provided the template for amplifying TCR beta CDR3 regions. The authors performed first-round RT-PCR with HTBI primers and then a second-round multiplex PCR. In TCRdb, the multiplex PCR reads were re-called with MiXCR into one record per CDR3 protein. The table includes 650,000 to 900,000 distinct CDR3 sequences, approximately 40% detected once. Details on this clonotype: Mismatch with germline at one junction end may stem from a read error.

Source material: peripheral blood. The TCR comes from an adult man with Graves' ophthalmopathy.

Here the CDR3 reads CVSSGVIADTEAFF. The CDR3 DNA reads as TGTGTCAGCAGTGGCGTAATTGCAGACACTGAAGCTTTCTTT. The chain couples TRBV25-1 to TRBJ1-1; D uncertain. In germline, CDR1 is MGHDK, CDR2 SYGVNS. CDR3 length equals 14 residues.